This entry lists 12 T cell receptor beta chains sequenced from one sample in a study of OX40 agonist ivuxolimab in advanced cancers. Assay used: immunoSEQ multiplex PCR; TCRdb lists only in-frame clones, some missing. Counted here are approximately 58,000 clones, 79% occurring once; the ten biggest clones make up more than 2%. Specimen: CD4+ or CD8+ T cells sorted from blood, collected in a trial of the OX40 agonist ivuxolimab. Receptors originate from an adult with an advanced solid tumor such as melanoma, head and neck, liver or kidney cancer.

This chain connects TRBV27 to TRBJ2-7; D is tentatively TRBD1 or TRBD2 (5 bases each). Germline CDR1 and CDR2: MNHEY and SMNVEV (reference sequence). The CDR3 has 13 amino acids. V was pared by 8 bases and J by 2 bases, with 13 bases between. The CDR3 DNA sequence: TGTGCCAGCGGTCGGGGCCTGACCTACGAGCAGTACTTC. It translates to CASGRGLTYEQYF.

The rearrangement joins TRBV2 to TRBJ2-3; TRBD2 matches 9 bases. The CDR3 runs 15 residues. The J segment lost 1 base and the V segment lost 4 bases, leaving 3 bases of the junction unmatched. Per germline, CDR1 SNHLY and CDR2 FYNNEI. The CDR3 reads CASSGLAARTDTQYF. The DNA for the CDR3 is TGTGCCAGCAGTGGACTAGCGGCACGCACAGATACGCAGTATTTT. The full variable domain, in which reference TRBV2 and TRBJ2-3 provide the parts outside the CDR3, is EPEVTQTPSHQVTQMGQEVILRCVPISNHLYFYWYRQILGQKVEFLVSFYNNEISEKSEIFDDQFSVERPDGSNFTLKIRSTKLEDSAMYFCASSGLAARTDTQYFGPGTRLTVL.

This clone was detected a few times. The chain couples TRBV19 to TRBJ1-2, with 9 bases fitting TRBD1. The CDR3 is 14 residues long. With V trimmed by 1 base and J by 7 bases, 4 bases remained unmatched. Germline CDR1 LNHDA, CDR2 SQIVND (reference sequence). The CDR3 DNA is TGTGCCAGTAGTATAGCCGACAGGGGGTTTGGCTACACCTTC. Residues: CASSIADRGFGYTF.

The chain couples TRBV28 to TRBJ2-1; possible D gene TRBD2, 7 bases. CDR3 length: 16 residues. Trimming took off 1 base at V and 10 bases at J, with 20 bases between the two ends. The germline V gene has CDR1 MDHEN and CDR2 SYDVKM. The CDR3 is CASSLFGGGPLGEQFF. The CDR3, as DNA: TGTGCCAGCAGTTTATTTGGGGGGGGCCCCCTGGGGGAGCAGTTCTTC.

The V and J genes are TRBV6-1 and TRBJ1-2; 8 bases are a match to TRBD1. This CDR3 comprises 15 residues. The germline CDR1 and CDR2 sequences are MNHNS and SASEGT. The junction had 6 bases not matched to a gene; V was cut back by 5 bases and J by 1 base. The CDR3 DNA reads as TGTGCCAGCAGTACTGACAGGGGAGGTAACTATGGCTACACCTTC. Translation: CASSTDRGGNYGYTF.

The V call is TRBV2, the J call TRBJ1-1, with D unclear. Trimming took 6 bases from V and 2 from J, leaving 4 bases between them. The germline gives CDR1 SNHLY, CDR2 FYNNEI. The CDR3 is made up of 11 amino acids. This CDR3 is CASRPNTEAFF. In DNA form, the CDR3 reads TGTGCCAGCAGACCCAACACTGAAGCTTTCTTT. The complete variable domain, with remaining parts taken from reference TRBV2 and TRBJ1-1, reads EPEVTQTPSHQVTQMGQEVILRCVPISNHLYFYWYRQILGQKVEFLVSFYNNEISEKSEIFDDQFSVERPDGSNFTLKIRSTKLEDSAMYFCASRPNTEAFFGQGTRLTVV.

This chain uses TRBV6-6 with TRBJ2-7; D call uncertain. This CDR3 is 12 amino acids long. The ends were cut back, 7 bases at V and 6 bases at J, with 13 bases in the middle. Germline CDR1 MNHNY, CDR2 SVGAGI (reference sequence). DNA of the CDR3: TGTGCCAGCACTACCCTAAAAACCGAGCAGTACTTC. This translates into CASTTLKTEQYF.

The chain recombines TRBV7-9 with TRBJ2-7; TRBD2 agrees at 13 bases. V lost 0 bases, J lost 5 bases, and 10 bases stayed unmatched. CDR3 length: 18 amino acids. CDR1 and CDR2 from the germline V gene are SEHNR and FQNEAQ (reference sequence). CDR3 sequence (DNA): TGTGCCAGCAGCTTAGCCATGGGTTGGGGACTAGCGGGACACGAGCAGTACTTC. Translating gives CASSLAMGWGLAGHEQYF.

The J gene is TRBJ2-1, the V gene TRBV30; D might be TRBD2 (6 bases). Germline V lookup: CDR1 GTSNPN, CDR2 SVGIG (reference sequence). V lost 4 bases and J lost 3, with 19 bases in between. The CDR3 spans 16 residues. The CDR3 loop is CAWTRYRGGIYNEQFF. As DNA, the CDR3 is TGTGCCTGGACAAGATACCGGGGAGGTATCTACAATGAGCAGTTCTTC.

The J gene is TRBJ2-7, the V gene TRBV28, with 10 bases fitting TRBD2. Losses at the gene ends were 4 bases for V and 3 bases for J; bases not matched to a gene: 6. The V gene's germline CDR1 is MDHEN and CDR2 SYDVKM. The CDR3 has 15 amino acids. CDR3 in DNA: TGTGCCAGCAGTTCGGAGCGGGAGGGGGGCTACGAGCAGTACTTC. Its protein is CASSSEREGGYEQYF.

The genes are TRBV5-1 and TRBJ2-3; no clear D. Germline V gene lookup returns CDR1 SGHRS and CDR2 YFSETQ. The ends were cut back, 1 base at V and 4 bases at J, with 4 bases in the middle. The CDR3 is 12 amino acids. In DNA form, the CDR3 reads TGCGCCAGCAGCTTGATCTCAGATACGCAGTATTTT. Translating gives CASSLISDTQYF.

The rearrangement links TRBV6-1 to TRBJ1-4; D call uncertain. The CDR3 is 15 residues long. Germline CDR1 reads MNHNS; CDR2 reads SASEGT. V was shortened by 7 bases and J by 4 bases, with 16 bases between the two germline ends. The CDR3 DNA sequence: TGTGCCAGCACCCCAAGGTCGGCTTATAATGAAAAACTGTTTTTT. Protein: CASTPRSAYNEKLFF.